What follows describes a single T cell receptor (beta chain). These data belong to a study of blood T cell repertoires in COVID-19. Study-wide background: COVID-19 samples from acute and convalescent phases originated in the United States, Italy and Spain. The analysed material was cDNA or gDNA that came from T cells, B-cell-depleted T cells, or PBMCs.

Patients at the Seattle site were enrolled during active infection and followed longitudinally. This CDR3 has 14 amino acids. Trimming cost V 4 bases and J 3 bases, with 11 bases left between them. Germline CDR1 reads SGDLS; CDR2 reads YYNGEE. Authors' data handling: Estimation of nucleated cell counts relied on the amplification of reference gene primers. Generated by immunoSEQ multiplex PCR, the TCRdb table keeps only in-frame clones and is missing some. That table is the source of V, J and clone size, and D and trimming were worked out from the DNA. Of approximately 92,000 clones detected, roughly 85% appear once; the ten largest clones hold around 17%.

The sequence derives from a woman aged 60-75 years with COVID-19, enrolled during active disease. The chain recombines TRBV9 with TRBJ2-1, with D tentatively TRBD2 (5 bases). The sequenced material came from peripheral blood. The CDR3 bases are TGTGCCAGCAGCAACGGGGTTGGCTACAATGAGCAGTTCTTC. It codes for CASSNGVGYNEQFF.